This entry lists 12 T cell receptor beta chains sequenced from one sample in a study of cytomegalovirus exposure and HLA in healthy donors. Primers included in the PCR were 60 Vbeta and 13 Jbeta primers. The table came from immunoSEQ multiplex PCR; TCRdb's copy has only in-frame clones and leaves some out. The sample has more than 200,000 clones, around 85% seen once. Sequences were obtained from PBMCs. Receptor source: a girl aged 2-9 years in good health and CMV-seronegative.

This chain uses TRBV7-6 with TRBJ1-4; 8 bases line up with TRBD1. This CDR3 has 17 residues. Germline V lookup: CDR1 SGHVS, CDR2 FNYEAQ. J was trimmed by 5 bases and V by 2 bases; bases with no gene match: 10. This CDR3 reads CASSLSIGRQGNEKLFF. CDR3 in DNA: TGTGCCAGCAGCTTAAGCATAGGGAGACAGGGGAATGAAAAACTGTTTTTT.

Points on this clone: Its ends do not fully match the called genes, so a read error is possible. The sample has other DNA sequences that encode this CDR3 too. The genes are TRBV7-9 and TRBJ1-1; D gene unclear. The CDR3 runs to 12 residues. The V gene's germline CDR1 is SEHNR and CDR2 FQNEAQ (reference sequence). The CDR3: CSSSRGNTEAFF. CDR3 coding DNA: TGTTCCAGCAGCCGGGGTAACACTGAAGCTTTCTTT.

The chain combines TRBV19 with TRBJ2-7, with 11 bases identical to TRBD1. The length of the CDR3 is 13 residues. Germline V gene data show CDR1 as LNHDA and CDR2 as SQIVND (reference sequence). J was trimmed by 3 bases and V by 9 bases; bases with no gene match: 4. CDR3 nucleotides: TGTGCCAGCGGGACAGGGGGAAGCTACGAGCAGTACTTC. Encoded protein: CASGTGGSYEQYF.

This clone was seen just once. A read error may account for a junction end that differs from germline. The chain combines TRBV6-1 with TRBJ2-7; 11 bases line up with TRBD2. CDR3 length: 17 residues. Germline values: CDR1 MNHNS, CDR2 SASEGT. The CDR3 nucleotides are TGTGCCAGCCGTGAGACTAGCGGGATCCTCTCTTCCTACGAGCAGTACTTC. This translates into CASRETSGILSSYEQYF.

The chain carries TRBV4-2 and TRBJ2-1, with a weak D call TRBD2 (5 bases). Germline CDR1 LGHNA, CDR2 YNFKEQ. The CDR3 runs to 15 residues. Trimming pared 1 base from V and 6 bases from J, leaving 13 bases between. CDR3 loop: CASSQVNRETNEQFF. CDR3 nucleotide sequence: TGTGCCAGCAGCCAAGTTAATAGGGAGACCAATGAGCAGTTCTTC.

This chain connects TRBV7-3 to TRBJ2-5; TRBD1 might be the D (6 bases). CDR1 is SGHTA, CDR2 FQGTGA, per germline. V was trimmed by 1 base and J by 4 bases, leaving 13 bases between them. This CDR3 contains 15 residues. The DNA of the CDR3 is TGTGCCAGCAGCTTAAATGGGGGCGCGTTAGAGACCCAGTACTTC. Its protein product is CASSLNGGALETQYF.

This chain uses TRBV4-2 with TRBJ1-3, with 10 bases lining up with TRBD1. This CDR3 contains 16 residues. Germline lookup yields CDR1 LGHNA and CDR2 YNFKEQ. Losses at the gene ends were 2 bases for V and 4 bases for J; bases not matched to a gene: 5. CDR3 nucleotide sequence: TGTGCCAGCAGCCAACGACAGGGGGCGGGGGGAAACACCATATATTTT. Its translation is CASSQRQGAGGNTIYF.

The chain joins TRBV7-9 to TRBJ1-2; D might be TRBD1 (5 bases). Trimming removed 3 bases from V and 6 bases from J, with 11 bases in between. The CDR3 length is 13 residues. CDR1 is SEHNR and CDR2 is FQNEAQ in the germline V gene (reference sequence). CDR3 protein: CASSFFPGHGYTF. CDR3 sequence (DNA): TGTGCCAGCAGCTTCTTTCCAGGGCATGGCTACACCTTC.

V is TRBV6-5 and J is TRBJ2-3; D not resolved. The CDR3 is 13 amino acids. Trimming cost V 4 bases and J 3 bases, with 8 bases left between them. The germline V gene encodes CDR1 MNHEY and CDR2 SVGAGI. The CDR3 loop is CASSSPETDTQYF. CDR3 bases: TGTGCCAGCAGTTCCCCAGAAACAGATACGCAGTATTTT.

The J gene is TRBJ2-2, the V gene TRBV21-1; the table assigns TRBD2, which was not confirmed against the DNA. TRBV21-1 is designated a pseudogene. This CDR3 has 17 amino acids. The CDR3 nucleotides are TGTGCCAGCAGTTCCAGCGGGGGGGGTACCAACACCGGGGAGCTGTTTTTT. Translation: CASSSSGGGTNTGELFF.

V usage is TRBV6-1 and J usage is TRBJ2-1, with 7 nucleotides matching TRBD2. This CDR3 has 15 residues. Germline assignment: CDR1 MNHNS and CDR2 SASEGT. Trimming took 5 bases from V and 8 from J; bases not matched to a gene: 12. The CDR3 loop is CASSQGPAGIYEQFF. CDR3 coding DNA: TGTGCCAGCAGTCAAGGCCCAGCGGGGATATATGAGCAGTTCTTC.

The chain is built from TRBV30 and TRBJ1-2; D is possibly TRBD1 (5 bases). V dropped 3 bases and J dropped 2 bases, with 13 bases sitting between them. CDR1 and CDR2 (germline): GTSNPN, SVGIG (reference sequence). The CDR3 has 14 amino acids. CDR3 residues: CAWRSFGGNYGYTF. The CDR3 DNA is TGTGCCTGGAGAAGCTTTGGGGGGAACTATGGCTACACCTTC.